This T cell receptor beta chain was profiled in a study of CD8 T cells in Susac syndrome. RNA totalling roughly 0.5 to 1 ug underwent reverse transcription with random hexamers. TCRdb independently ran MiXCR on the immunoSEQ multiplex PCR reads; one entry per CDR3 protein. The sample lists roughly 67,000 distinct CDR3 sequences; just under 95% were seen once. The germline gives CDR1 SGHTA, CDR2 FQGNSA. Losses at the gene ends were 5 bases for V and 6 bases for J; bases not matched to a gene: 8. The CDR3 totals 14 residues. V usage is TRBV7-2 and J usage is TRBJ2-7; 9 bases are a match to TRBD2. The sample was CD8+ T cells from PBMCs. This clonotype was obtained from a human donor with multiple sclerosis. The CDR3 sequence is CASSPDSGGLEQYF. CDR3 bases: TGTGCCAGCAGCCCCGACAGCGGGGGGCTCGAGCAGTACTTC.